Listed here are 7 T cell receptor beta chains from one sample, sequenced in a study of blood T cell repertoires in COVID-19. Measured with immunoSEQ multiplex PCR; TCRdb has only the in-frame clones, and not every one. This sample has 200,000 to 300,000 clones; 86% occur once, and the top ten carry over 5.5%. Material: peripheral blood. These receptors came from an elderly woman with COVID-19, enrolled during active disease.

This chain links TRBV19 with TRBJ1-2; 8 bases line up with TRBD1. The V segment lost 4 bases and the J segment 0 bases; nucleotides outside the gene matches: 1. The CDR3 is made up of 14 amino acids. Germline V lookup: CDR1 LNHDA, CDR2 SQIVND (reference sequence). CDR3 region: CASSKGQANYGYTF. The CDR3 DNA sequence: TGTGCCAGTAGTAAGGGACAGGCTAACTATGGCTACACCTTC.

The count of this clone is one. The chain joins TRBV24-1 to TRBJ1-2, with 10 bases identical to TRBD1. Per germline, CDR1 KGHDR and CDR2 SFDVKD. This CDR3 has 15 residues. The V gene end was trimmed by 5 bases and the J gene end by 2 bases; junction bases not matched to a gene: 4. As DNA, the CDR3 is TGTGCCACCAGTGCTCTGGGACAGGGGAACTATGGCTACACCTTC. This translates into CATSALGQGNYGYTF.

The V and J genes are TRBV12-3 or TRBV12-4 and TRBJ1-5, with a tentative D call TRBD1 (6 bases). This CDR3 has 13 amino acids. Trimming removed 4 bases from V and 7 bases from J, with 11 bases in between. CDR3 nucleotides: TGTGCCAGCAGTTCTGACCAGGGGCAGCCCCAGCATTTT. This codes for CASSSDQGQPQHF.

The V and J genes are TRBV4-2 and TRBJ2-7; 7 positions agree with TRBD1. The V gene end was trimmed by 1 base and the J gene end by 6 bases; junction bases not matched to a gene: 3. Looked up from germline, CDR1 is LGHNA and CDR2 is YNFKEQ. The CDR3 extends over 13 amino acids. The CDR3 nucleotides read TGTGCCAGCAGCCAAGGGCGGACAGGCGAGCAGTACTTC. This sequence encodes CASSQGRTGEQYF.

This clone appeared a single time. The chain combines TRBV6-5 with TRBJ1-1; no reliable D call. V dropped 8 bases and J dropped 2 bases, with 18 bases sitting between them. This CDR3 spans 15 amino acids. CDR1 MNHEY and CDR2 SVGAGI come from the germline V gene. CDR3 residues: CASRQREGGNTEAFF. The CDR3 DNA sequence: TGTGCCAGCCGCCAGAGGGAAGGTGGCAACACTGAAGCTTTCTTT.

The V and J genes are TRBV7-9 and TRBJ1-1; no clear D gene. Germline assignment: CDR1 SEHNR and CDR2 FQNEAQ (reference sequence). The CDR3 sequence is 13 residues long. Trimming took 1 base from V and 7 from J, leaving 10 bases between them. The CDR3 is CASSLGAVNEAFF. The CDR3 bases are TGTGCCAGCAGCTTAGGAGCGGTAAATGAAGCTTTCTTT.

V gene TRBV12-3 or TRBV12-4 combines with J gene TRBJ2-5; perhaps TRBD1 as D (6 bases). Trimming cost V 7 bases and J 5 bases, with 14 bases left between them. The CDR3 length is 13 residues. In nucleotides, the CDR3 is TGTGCCAGCAACCCTGGGGGCGGGGAGACCCAGTACTTC. It codes for CASNPGGGETQYF.